Reported below is one T cell receptor beta chain. Enrolled through a virtual design, the participants were between about 18 and 89 years of age and came from about two dozen US areas. Participants were placed into cohorts based on the clinical history they reported. The data are from a study of blood T cell repertoires in COVID-19. As for the study in general: COVID-19 samples from acute and convalescent phases originated in the United States, Italy and Spain. The cDNA or gDNA used as material had been derived from T cells, B-cell-depleted T cells, or PBMCs.

Clones were read by immunoSEQ multiplex PCR, and TCRdb kept only the in-frame ones, dropping some. The table lists about 150,000 clones, about nine tenths of them singletons. The CDR3 is 15 amino acids. V lost 3 bases to trimming and J lost 0 bases; unmatched junction nucleotides: 2. The germline gives CDR1 MGHRA, CDR2 YSYEKL. The receptor was derived from a man aged 45-60 years who had recovered from COVID-19. The V call is TRBV4-1, the J call TRBJ2-1; TRBD1 matches 7 bases. Material: PBMCs or T cells enriched from blood (not recorded which). The CDR3 region has the DNA TGCGCCAGCAGCCAGGGGGACAGCTCCTACAATGAGCAGTTCTTC. Translating it yields CASSQGDSSYNEQFF.